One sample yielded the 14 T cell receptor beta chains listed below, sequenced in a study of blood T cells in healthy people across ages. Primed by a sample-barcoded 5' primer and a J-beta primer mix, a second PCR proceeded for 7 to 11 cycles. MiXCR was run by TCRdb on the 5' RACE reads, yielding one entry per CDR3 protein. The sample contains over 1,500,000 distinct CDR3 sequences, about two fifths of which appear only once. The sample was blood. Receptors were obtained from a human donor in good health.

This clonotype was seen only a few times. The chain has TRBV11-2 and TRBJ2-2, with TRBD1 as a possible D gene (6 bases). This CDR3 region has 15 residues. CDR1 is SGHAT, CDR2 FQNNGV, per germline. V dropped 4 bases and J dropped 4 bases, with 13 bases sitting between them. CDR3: CASSSNTGITGELFF. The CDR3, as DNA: TGTGCCAGCAGCTCCAACACAGGGATCACCGGGGAGCTGTTTTTT.

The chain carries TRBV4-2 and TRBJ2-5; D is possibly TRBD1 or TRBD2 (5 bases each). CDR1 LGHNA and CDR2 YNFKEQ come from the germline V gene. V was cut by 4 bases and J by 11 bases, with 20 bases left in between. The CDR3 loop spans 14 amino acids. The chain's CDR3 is CASSPQPTLGEQYF. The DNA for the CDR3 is TGTGCCAGCAGCCCTCAGCCGACACTAGGGGAGCAGTACTTC.

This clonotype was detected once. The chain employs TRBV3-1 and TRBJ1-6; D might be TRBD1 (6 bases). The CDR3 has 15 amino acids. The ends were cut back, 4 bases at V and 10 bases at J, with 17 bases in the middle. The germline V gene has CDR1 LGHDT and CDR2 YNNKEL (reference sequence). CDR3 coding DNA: TGTGCCAGCAGCCTCCGGACAGACAAAGGGTCACCCCTCCACTTT. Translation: CASSLRTDKGSPLHF.

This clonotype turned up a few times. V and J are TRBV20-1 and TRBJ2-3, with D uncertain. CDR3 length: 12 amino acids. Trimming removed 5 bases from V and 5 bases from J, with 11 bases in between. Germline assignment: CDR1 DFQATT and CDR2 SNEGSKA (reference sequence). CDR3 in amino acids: CSAEDHRDTQYF. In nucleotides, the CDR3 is TGCAGTGCTGAAGATCACCGAGATACGCAGTATTTT.

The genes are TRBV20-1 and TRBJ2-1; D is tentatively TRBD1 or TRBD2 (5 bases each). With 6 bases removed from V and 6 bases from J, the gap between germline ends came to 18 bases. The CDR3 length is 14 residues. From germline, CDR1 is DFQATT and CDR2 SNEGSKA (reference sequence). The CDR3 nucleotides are TGCAGTGCGCCGCCGCCCAGGGAGCCCAATGAGCAGTTCTTC. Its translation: CSAPPPREPNEQFF.

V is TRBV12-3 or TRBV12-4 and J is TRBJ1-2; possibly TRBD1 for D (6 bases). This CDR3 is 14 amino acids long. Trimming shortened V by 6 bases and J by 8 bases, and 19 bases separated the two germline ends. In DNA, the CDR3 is TGTGCCAGCAGCCGCACCGGGACACTCGGGGGCTACACCTTC. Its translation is CASSRTGTLGGYTF.

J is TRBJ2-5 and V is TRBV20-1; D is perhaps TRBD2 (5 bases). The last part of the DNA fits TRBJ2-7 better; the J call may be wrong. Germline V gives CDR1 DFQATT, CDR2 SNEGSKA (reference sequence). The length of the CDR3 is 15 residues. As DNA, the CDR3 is TGCAGTGCTCTAGGGAGCCGTCCTAACGAGAACGAGCAGTACTTC. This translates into CSALGSRPNENEQYF.

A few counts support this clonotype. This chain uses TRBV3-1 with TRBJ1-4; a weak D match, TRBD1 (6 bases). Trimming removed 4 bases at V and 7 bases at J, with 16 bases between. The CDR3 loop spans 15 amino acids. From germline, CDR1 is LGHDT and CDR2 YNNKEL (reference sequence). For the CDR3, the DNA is TGTGCCAGCAGCCTATTAGGGGGAGAGAGTGAAAAACTGTTTTTT. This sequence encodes CASSLLGGESEKLFF.

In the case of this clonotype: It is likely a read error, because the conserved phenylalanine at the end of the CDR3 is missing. The CDR3: CASSQGRADNSPLHL. DNA for the CDR3: TGTGCCAGCAGCCAAGGTCGTGCAGATAATTCACCCCTCCACCTT. The gene calls are TRBV3-1 and TRBJ1-6; D not certain. Germline CDR1 and CDR2: LGHDT and YNNKEL (reference sequence). V was trimmed by 1 base and J by 5 bases, leaving 9 bases between them. This CDR3 is built from 15 residues.

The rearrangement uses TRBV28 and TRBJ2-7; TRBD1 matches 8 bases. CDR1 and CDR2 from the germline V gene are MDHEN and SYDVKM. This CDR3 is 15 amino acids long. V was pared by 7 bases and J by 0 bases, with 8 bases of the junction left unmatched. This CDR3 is CASTTPGGFSYEQYF. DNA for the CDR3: TGTGCCAGCACCACCCCAGGGGGCTTCTCCTACGAGCAGTACTTC.

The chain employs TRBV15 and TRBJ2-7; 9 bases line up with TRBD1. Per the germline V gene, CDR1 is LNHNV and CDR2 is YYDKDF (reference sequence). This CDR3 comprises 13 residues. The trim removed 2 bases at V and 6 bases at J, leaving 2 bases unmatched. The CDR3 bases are TGTGCCACCAGCAGACGACAGGGGGGCGAGCAGTACTTC. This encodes CATSRRQGGEQYF.

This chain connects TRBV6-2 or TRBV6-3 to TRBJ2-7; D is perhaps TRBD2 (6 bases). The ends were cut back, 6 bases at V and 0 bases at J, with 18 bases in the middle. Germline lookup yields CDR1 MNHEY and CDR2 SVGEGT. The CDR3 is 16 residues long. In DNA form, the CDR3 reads TGTGCCAGCAGACCGTTGGGACTCTTTAACTCCTACGAGCAGTACTTC. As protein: CASRPLGLFNSYEQYF.

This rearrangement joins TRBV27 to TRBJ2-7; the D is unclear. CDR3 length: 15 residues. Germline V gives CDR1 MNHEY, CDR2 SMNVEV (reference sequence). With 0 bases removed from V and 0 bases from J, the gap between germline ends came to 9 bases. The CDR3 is CASSLSSANSYEQYF. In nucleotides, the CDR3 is TGTGCCAGCAGTTTATCGTCGGCTAACTCCTACGAGCAGTACTTC.

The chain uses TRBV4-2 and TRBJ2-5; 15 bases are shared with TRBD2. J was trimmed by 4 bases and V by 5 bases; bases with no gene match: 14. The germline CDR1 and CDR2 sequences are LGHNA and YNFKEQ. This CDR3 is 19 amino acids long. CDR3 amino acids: CASSFRTSGGAESGETQYF. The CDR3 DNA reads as TGTGCCAGCAGCTTCCGGACTAGCGGGGGGGCCGAGTCAGGAGAGACCCAGTACTTC.